A single sample is the source of the 7 T cell receptor beta chains below, sequenced in a study of graft-versus-host responses after intestinal transplantation listed by TCRdb under 2021. Libraries were made using the immunoSEQ multiplex PCR assay. TCRdb took over this immuneACCESS table, retaining in-frame rearrangements with V and J assigned. Such tables are incomplete; in checked studies, under half of the missing clones stem from an unresolved V gene, and the remainder is unexplained. The sample includes about 15,000 clones, with more than 25% observed a single time. The ten largest clonotypes hold around 3.6% of the sample. This sample's time point label indicates: cells obtained before transplantation from donor or recipient. This specimen was alloreactive CD4+ T cells from a mixed lymphocyte reaction culture, taken before intestinal transplant. This specimen's cell subset or site label, per the study, means: CFSE-low proliferating T cells sorted from roughly six-day pre-transplant mixed lymphocyte reaction (GvH or HvG direction). Receptor source: a human patient who received an intestinal transplant.

The gene calls are TRBV5-1 and TRBJ2-7, with 7 bases matching TRBD1. Germline CDR1 and CDR2: SGHRS and YFSETQ. V shed 9 bases, J shed 4 bases, and the junction held 16 bases outside the gene matches. CDR3 length equals 15 residues. CDR3: CAIEPGTAPSYEQYF. CDR3 nucleotide sequence: TGCGCCATCGAACCCGGGACAGCTCCTTCTTACGAGCAGTACTTC.

This rearrangement joins TRBV7-2 to TRBJ2-3; D may be TRBD2 (6 bases). The CDR3 consists of 13 residues. From germline, CDR1 is SGHTA and CDR2 FQGNSA. V gave up 5 bases and J gave up 7 bases, with 13 bases separating them. The CDR3 reads CASSPRGGNTQYF. CDR3 DNA sequence: TGTGCCAGCAGCCCCCGGGGCGGGAATACGCAGTATTTT. Using reference TRBV7-2 and TRBJ2-3 for the parts outside the CDR3, the full variable domain is GAGVSQSPSNKVTEKGKDVELRCDPISGHTALYWYRQSLGQGLEFLIYFQGNSAPDKSGLPSDRFSAERTGGSVSTLTIQRTQQEDSAVYLCASSPRGGNTQYFGPGTRLTVL.

V and J are TRBV9 and TRBJ2-1; 15 bases are shared with TRBD2. CDR3 length: 17 residues. The germline V gene encodes CDR1 SGDLS and CDR2 YYNGEE. V dropped 4 bases and J dropped 4; count of bases not matched to a gene: 6. DNA for the CDR3: TGTGCCAGCAGCTGGACTAGCGGGAGGGCCCATTACAATGAGCAGTTCTTC. It encodes CASSWTSGRAHYNEQFF.

The chain has TRBV9 and TRBJ1-3; D unresolved. Trimming removed 2 bases from V and 0 bases from J, with 6 bases in between. The CDR3 consists of 14 residues. Germline values: CDR1 SGDLS, CDR2 YYNGEE. For the CDR3, the DNA is TGTGCCAGCAGCGTCAGAGGCTCTGGAAACACCATATATTTT. Amino acid sequence: CASSVRGSGNTIYF. The entire variable domain, with the rest obtained from reference TRBV9 and TRBJ1-3, is as follows: DSGVTQTPKHLITATGQRVTLRCSPRSGDLSVYWYQQSLDQGLQFLIQYYNGEERAKGNILERFSAQQFPDLHSELNLSSLELGDSALYFCASSVRGSGNTIYFGEGSWLTVV.

The chain links TRBV4-1 to TRBJ2-5; maybe TRBD1 (7 bases). The ends were cut back, 3 bases at V and 2 bases at J, with 19 bases in the middle. The germline CDR1 and CDR2 sequences are MGHRA and YSYEKL. The CDR3 sequence is 17 residues long. The CDR3 DNA follows: TGCGCCAGCAGCCATCCCATCAGGGGGAGGTTACAAGAGACCCAGTACTTC. Translation gives CASSHPIRGRLQETQYF.

By share of the sample, this clone is medium-sized. V is TRBV19 and J is TRBJ1-1; perhaps TRBD1 as D (6 bases). Trimming shortened V by 3 bases and J by 3 bases, and 8 bases separated the two germline ends. The CDR3 sequence is 13 residues long. CDR1 is LNHDA and CDR2 is SQIVND in the germline V gene (reference sequence). The CDR3 DNA sequence: TGTGCCAGTAGTATGGGGGCTTACACTGAAGCTTTCTTT. Translation gives CASSMGAYTEAFF. Complete variable domain (other parts from reference TRBV19 and TRBJ1-1): DGGITQSPKYLFRKEGQNVTLSCEQNLNHDAMYWYRQDPGQGLRLIYYSQIVNDFQKGDIAEGYSVSREKKESFPLTVTSAQKNPTAFYLCASSMGAYTEAFFGQGTRLTVV.

By share of the sample, this clone is medium-sized. Other DNA variants within this sample encode the same CDR3. The CDR3 here is CASSLGNYNSPLHF. CDR3 DNA: TGTGCCAGCAGCCTCGGAAACTATAATTCACCCCTCCACTTT. V is TRBV7-9 and J is TRBJ1-6; D is unresolved. The CDR3 length is 14 residues. V was trimmed by 5 bases and J by 3 bases, leaving 8 bases between them. Germline assignment: CDR1 SEHNR and CDR2 FQNEAQ (reference sequence).